The 10 T cell receptor beta chains reported below all come from one sample, sequenced in a study of T cells in Graves' hyperthyroidism and ophthalmopathy. Amplified TCR beta CDR3 regions came from RNA transcripts. TCR CDR3 underwent first-round RT-PCR with the HTBI primer set. TCRdb ran MiXCR on the multiplex PCR reads and lists one entry per CDR3 protein. The table includes under 350,000 distinct CDR3 sequences, roughly an eighth detected once. Sequencing was performed on blood. The receptors come from a woman in her 40s with Graves' ophthalmopathy.

The CDR3 protein is CASSQRYTF. DNA for the CDR3: TGCGCCAGCAGCCAGCGCTACACCTTC. This chain uses TRBV5-1 with TRBJ1-2; D is undetermined. The CDR3 is 9 amino acids. The V end was cut by 4 bases, the J end by 9 bases, with 4 bases between. Germline V CDR1 and CDR2: SGHRS, YFSETQ. The full variable domain, completed using reference TRBV5-1 and TRBJ1-2, is KAGVTQTPRYLIKTRGQQVTLSCSPISGHRSVSWYQQTPGQGLQFLFEYFSETQRNKGNFPGRFSGRQFSNSRSEMNVSTLELGDSALYLCASSQRYTFGSGTRLTVV.

This clonotype was recorded at least ten times. DNA for the CDR3: TGTGCCAGCAGTGCTCGAGCGAGTACTTACGAGCAGTACTTC. Its translation is CASSARASTYEQYF. V gene TRBV2 combines with J gene TRBJ2-7; D not resolved. From germline, CDR1 is SNHLY and CDR2 FYNNEI. The CDR3 has 14 residues. With 4 bases removed from V and 4 bases from J, the gap between germline ends came to 14 bases.

This clonotype was observed many times. The rearrangement links TRBV6-1 to TRBJ2-1; TRBD1 matches 7 bases. CDR1 is MNHNS, CDR2 SASEGT, per germline. Trimming removed 2 bases from V and 4 bases from J; junction bases left unmatched: 8. The CDR3 spans 16 residues. This CDR3 is CASSETTGTLYNEQFF. CDR3 nucleotide sequence: TGTGCCAGCAGTGAAACGACAGGGACCCTTTACAATGAGCAGTTCTTC.

The gene calls are TRBV28 and TRBJ1-1, with 12 bases identical to TRBD1. Per the germline V gene, CDR1 is MDHEN and CDR2 is SYDVKM. The CDR3 length is 17 residues. V was clipped by 3 bases and J by 7 bases; unmatched bases: 12. The CDR3 sequence is CASSFSPGTGGWDEAFF. As DNA, the CDR3 is TGTGCCAGCAGTTTCTCCCCTGGGACAGGGGGCTGGGATGAAGCTTTCTTT.

V usage is TRBV28 and J usage is TRBJ1-2, with 8 nucleotides matching TRBD1. The J segment lost 4 bases and the V segment lost 3 bases, leaving 4 bases of the junction unmatched. Germline V gene data show CDR1 as MDHEN and CDR2 as SYDVKM. The CDR3 runs to 14 residues. The CDR3 DNA reads TGTGCCAGCAGTTTGGACAGGGTCACCTATGGCTACACCTTC. This encodes CASSLDRVTYGYTF.

V gene TRBV29-1 combines with J gene TRBJ1-1; no clear D. Germline V lookup: CDR1 SQVTM, CDR2 ANQGSEA. This CDR3 has 11 residues. V lost 7 bases, J lost 11 bases, and 17 bases lay in between. As DNA, the CDR3 is TGCAGCGGGGTTGGCAGCCTGGGGGCTTTCTTT. Translation: CSGVGSLGAFF. Supplemented by reference TRBV29-1 and TRBJ1-1, the full variable domain reads SAVISQKPSRDICQRGTSLTIQCQVDSQVTMMFWYRQQPGQSLTLIATANQGSEATYESGFVIDKFPISRPNLTFSTLTVSNMSPEDSSIYLCSGVGSLGAFFGQGTRLTVV.

This clonotype was detected ten times or more. The chain joins TRBV27 to TRBJ2-3; TRBD1 agrees at 7 bases. The germline V gene has CDR1 MNHEY and CDR2 SMNVEV (reference sequence). The junction had 5 bases not matched to a gene; V was cut back by 8 bases and J by 0 bases. The CDR3 is 14 amino acids. This CDR3 is CASSYRGSTDTQYF. The CDR3 nucleotides read TGTGCCAGCTCCTACAGGGGTAGCACAGATACGCAGTATTTT.

The chain recombines TRBV20-1 with TRBJ2-5; D is possibly TRBD2 (6 bases). The CDR3 has 16 amino acids. The V end was cut by 5 bases, the J end by 4 bases, with 23 bases between. CDR1 DFQATT and CDR2 SNEGSKA come from the germline V gene (reference sequence). CDR3 in amino acids: CSAGFTSGDRGETQYF. The CDR3 nucleotides are TGCAGTGCTGGATTCACTTCGGGAGATAGAGGAGAGACCCAGTACTTC.

This clonotype showed up many times. The chain is built from TRBV10-1 and TRBJ2-1; 14 nucleotides match TRBD2. Germline V gives CDR1 WNHNN, CDR2 SYGVQD (reference sequence). The V segment lost 9 bases and the J segment 1 base; nucleotides outside the gene matches: 2. There are 15 residues in the CDR3. CDR3 DNA: TGCGCCAGAGGACTAGCGGGGGGTTCCTACAATGAGCAGTTCTTC. This codes for CARGLAGGSYNEQFF.

V is TRBV4-1 and J is TRBJ2-5; D perhaps matches TRBD1 (5 bases). This CDR3 spans 16 amino acids. Germline CDR1 MGHRA, CDR2 YSYEKL. Trimming pared 2 bases from V and 7 bases from J, leaving 20 bases between. As DNA, the CDR3 is TGCGCCAGCAGCCAACCCCGGGCCAGTAGGGGCTCGACCCAGTACTTC. Translated: CASSQPRASRGSTQYF.